The entry below describes one T cell receptor beta chain. The sample originates from a study of blood T cell repertoires in COVID-19. Study as a whole: Samples representing acute and convalescent COVID-19 were sourced from the United States, Italy and Spain. PBMCs, B-cell-depleted T cells, or T cells were the source of the cDNA or gDNA that made up the material.

In the original processing: Counts of nucleated cells, estimated from reference gene primer amplification, were obtained. The protocol was immunoSEQ multiplex PCR, while the TCRdb copy is restricted to in-frame clones and leaves out a portion. V, J and clone size are those of that table, while D and trimming were read from the DNA. Of roughly 250,000 clones in the sample, around 89% are singletons; the top ten hold over 4%. Trimming at V came to 4 bases and at J to 4 bases, leaving 8 bases not matched to a gene. Per germline, CDR1 SGHDN and CDR2 FVKESK. This CDR3 is 15 amino acids long. The specimen sequenced was peripheral blood. The V call is TRBV14, the J call TRBJ2-7; TRBD2 matches 9 bases. The sequence came from a man between 60 and 75 years old who had recovered from COVID-19. DNA for the CDR3: TGTGCCAGCAGCCCTACCGGACTAGCGAGGTACGAGCAGTACTTC. This encodes CASSPTGLARYEQYF.